This entry lists 23 T cell receptor beta chains sequenced from one sample in a study of T cell repertoires in cytomegalovirus infection (dated by TCRdb to about 2019). This sample was sequenced with an Illumina HiSeq 1500. The public reads were reanalyzed by TCRdb: fastp trimming at Q25, MiXCR alignment, in-frame beta chains only. Rows matching on CDR3 protein sequence are summarized as one entry with the most common DNA and genes. The sample contains about 530,000 distinct CDR3 sequences, more than 20% of them found a single time. Clones ranked in the top ten supply less than 15% of the sample. The sequencing input was PBMCs. The origin of the receptors is a human donor in good health (CMV status not recorded). Some clones in this sample may be carry-over from other donors' samples.

V usage is TRBV18 and J usage is TRBJ1-1, with D uncertain. The CDR3 is 15 residues long. Per germline, CDR1 KGHSH and CDR2 LQKENI. V was cut by 4 bases and J by 5 bases, with 17 bases left in between. The CDR3 region has the DNA TGTGCCAGCTCACTTCGGGCCTCTTGGGATACTGAAGCTTTCTTT. Encoded protein: CASSLRASWDTEAFF.

This chain joins TRBV27 and TRBJ2-1, with TRBD2 matching over 15 bases. The trim removed 7 bases at V and 6 bases at J, leaving 4 bases unmatched. This CDR3 is built from 15 residues. The germline gives CDR1 MNHEY, CDR2 SMNVEV (reference sequence). The DNA of the CDR3 is TGTGCCAGCAAGGGACTAGCGGGAGGTGGCAATGAGCAGTTCTTC. Translating it yields CASKGLAGGGNEQFF.

Details on this clonotype: This may come from a read error, since a much larger clone is one base off. The chain joins TRBV7-2 to TRBJ2-3; 10 nucleotides agree with TRBD2. J was trimmed by 4 bases and V by 3 bases; bases with no gene match: 7. The CDR3 consists of 16 residues. Germline lookup yields CDR1 SGHTA and CDR2 FQGNSA. CDR3: CASSFRASGSSDTQYF. The CDR3 DNA sequence: TGTGCCAGCAGCTTCAGGGCTAGCGGGAGCTCAGATACGCAGTATTTT.

This clonotype was seen many times. This chain links TRBV7-2 with TRBJ2-7; 7 bases are shared with TRBD1. Per the germline V gene, CDR1 is SGHTA and CDR2 is FQGNSA. The CDR3 is 15 residues long. Trimming took 5 bases from V and 8 from J; bases not matched to a gene: 15. The CDR3 sequence is CASSAQTGIPTKQYF. Written as DNA, the CDR3 is TGTGCCAGCAGCGCTCAGACAGGGATCCCTACGAAGCAGTACTTC.

The CDR3 sequence is CASSGHRTGVGSPLHF. The CDR3 nucleotides read TGTGCCAGCAGCGGACACAGGACAGGGGTTGGTTCACCCCTCCACTTT. The genes are TRBV13 and TRBJ1-6; 9 bases are a match to TRBD1. The CDR3 spans 16 residues. Germline-derived CDR1 and CDR2 are PRHDT and FYEKMQ (reference sequence). V gave up 5 bases and J gave up 9 bases; unmatched junction bases: 11.

V gene TRBV20-1 combines with J gene TRBJ2-3, with 12 positions matching TRBD1. Looked up from germline, CDR1 is DFQATT and CDR2 is SNEGSKA (reference sequence). The V and J ends lost 6 bases and 4 bases, in that order; junction bases with no gene match: 5. There are 14 residues in the CDR3. Here the CDR3 reads CSAPGTGGADTQYF. The CDR3 nucleotides are TGCAGTGCGCCAGGGACAGGGGGCGCAGATACGCAGTATTTT.

The chain employs TRBV11-2 and TRBJ1-2, with D perhaps matching TRBD1 (6 bases). Germline CDR1 and CDR2: SGHAT and FQNNGV. V lost 5 bases and J 4 bases, leaving 20 bases between the germline ends. This CDR3 region has 16 residues. CDR3 residues: CASSPQQGAGSYGYTF. In DNA form, the CDR3 reads TGTGCCAGCAGCCCCCAACAGGGAGCGGGTTCCTATGGCTACACCTTC.

The V gene is TRBV5-5, the J gene TRBJ2-1, with TRBD1 matching 10 bases. With V trimmed by 1 base and J by 8 bases, 6 bases remained unmatched. Germline CDR1 and CDR2: SGHKS and YYEKEE (reference sequence). This CDR3 spans 15 amino acids. The CDR3 coding sequence is TGTGCCAGCAGCTTGTACCGGGACAGGGGCGATGAGCAGTTCTTC. It encodes CASSLYRDRGDEQFF. The entire variable domain, with the rest obtained from reference TRBV5-5 and TRBJ2-1, is as follows: DAGVTQSPTHLIKTRGQQVTLRCSPISGHKSVSWYQQVLGQGPQFIFQYYEKEERGRGNFPDRFSARQFPNYSSELNVNALLLGDSALYLCASSLYRDRGDEQFFGPGTRLTVL.

This clonotype was picked up many times. The chain employs TRBV7-2 and TRBJ2-2; 7 bases are shared with TRBD2. This CDR3 has 16 residues. V shed 5 bases and J 4 bases; nucleotides not matched to a gene: 10. Looked up from germline, CDR1 is SGHTA and CDR2 is FQGNSA. CDR3 DNA sequence: TGTGCCAGCAGCCCCTGGGCTAGCGGAGGCACCGGGGAGCTGTTTTTT. This codes for CASSPWASGGTGELFF.

The V gene is TRBV20-1, the J gene TRBJ2-1, with D hard to call. V was clipped by 0 bases and J by 6 bases, with 6 bases between them. The CDR3 has 12 amino acids. CDR1 and CDR2 (germline): DFQATT, SNEGSKA (reference sequence). DNA of the CDR3: TGCAGTGCTAGAGAGGCCCGCAATGAGCAGTTCTTC. Protein product: CSAREARNEQFF.

The chain recombines TRBV20-1 with TRBJ2-1; D unresolved. The germline V and J ends were trimmed by 1 base and 6 bases, with 16 bases remaining between them. Germline CDR1 is DFQATT and CDR2 is SNEGSKA (reference sequence). CDR3 length: 15 amino acids. Here the CDR3 reads CSARGPATTRNEQFF. The DNA for the CDR3 is TGCAGTGCTAGAGGCCCAGCGACGACTCGCAATGAGCAGTTCTTC.

J is TRBJ1-2 and V is TRBV12-3 or TRBV12-4, with D perhaps TRBD1 (5 bases). The CDR3 runs to 12 residues. With 7 bases removed from V and 8 bases from J, the gap between germline ends came to 14 bases. The CDR3 nucleotides read TGTGCCAGCACCGGGACGTTCCTAGGCTACACCTTC. The encoded protein is CASTGTFLGYTF.

This clonotype was recorded a few times. The chain is built from TRBV12-3 or TRBV12-4 and TRBJ2-3; D remains unclear. The CDR3 has 15 residues. Trimming removed 6 bases at V and 4 bases at J, with 17 bases between. As DNA, the CDR3 is TGTGCCAGCAGCGGAAGAGACCCCCCCGCAGATACGCAGTATTTT. Amino acid sequence: CASSGRDPPADTQYF.

The chain employs TRBV20-1 and TRBJ2-2; tentative D call: TRBD2 (5 bases). There are 14 residues in the CDR3. The V end lost 6 bases, the J end lost 5 bases, and 16 bases lay between the germline ends. Germline V gene data show CDR1 as DFQATT and CDR2 as SNEGSKA (reference sequence). In DNA form, the CDR3 reads TGCAGTGCCCCGGCGGCGGGCCGTACCGGGGAGCTGTTTTTT. Encoded protein: CSAPAAGRTGELFF.

This clonotype showed up just a few times. The rearrangement joins TRBV6-8 to TRBJ1-2; D uncertain. Germline V CDR1 and CDR2: MNHGY, SAAAGT. V lost 8 bases and J 7 bases, leaving 20 bases between the germline ends. This CDR3 has 14 residues. The CDR3 region is CASVPRGGPAGYTF. The CDR3 DNA reads TGTGCCAGCGTCCCTCGGGGAGGGCCCGCTGGCTACACCTTC.

This clonotype was recorded a few times. The rearrangement links TRBV28 to TRBJ2-7; 13 bases line up with TRBD2. The germline gives CDR1 MDHEN, CDR2 SYDVKM. CDR3 length: 14 amino acids. With V trimmed by 6 bases and J by 5 bases, 4 bases remained unmatched. This CDR3 is CASRGLAGAHEQYF. The CDR3 nucleotides are TGTGCCAGCAGAGGACTAGCGGGAGCCCACGAGCAGTACTTC.

This chain links TRBV19 with TRBJ2-5; no firm D call. There are 15 residues in the CDR3. V was shortened by 4 bases and J by 3 bases, with 15 bases between the two germline ends. Germline V gene sequence: CDR1 LNHDA, CDR2 SQIVND (reference sequence). The chain's CDR3 is CASSNQIWTEETQYF. The CDR3 DNA is TGTGCCAGTAGTAACCAGATTTGGACGGAAGAGACCCAGTACTTC. Full variable domain (rest looked up from reference TRBV19 and TRBJ2-5): DGGITQSPKYLFRKEGQNVTLSCEQNLNHDAMYWYRQDPGQGLRLIYYSQIVNDFQKGDIAEGYSVSREKKESFPLTVTSAQKNPTAFYLCASSNQIWTEETQYFGPGTRLLVL.

This clonotype was found many times. The J gene is TRBJ1-1, the V gene TRBV5-4; TRBD1 is a possible D gene (6 bases). V gave up 3 bases and J gave up 5 bases, with 11 bases separating them. CDR3 length: 13 residues. Germline CDR1 is SGHNT and CDR2 is YYREEE (reference sequence). The CDR3: CASSSPGATEAFF. The CDR3 bases are TGTGCCAGCAGCTCCCCGGGGGCTACTGAAGCTTTCTTT. Full variable domain (remainder filled in from reference TRBV5-4 and TRBJ1-1): ETGVTQSPTHLIKTRGQQVTLRCSSQSGHNTVSWYQQALGQGPQFIFQYYREEENGRGNFPPRFSGLQFPNYSSELNVNALELDDSALYLCASSSPGATEAFFGQGTRLTVV.

This chain joins TRBV14 and TRBJ1-6; a possible D gene is TRBD1 (6 bases). The germline V and J ends were trimmed by 0 bases and 13 bases, with 16 bases remaining between them. The CDR3 length is 15 residues. In germline, CDR1 is SGHDN, CDR2 FVKESK. The CDR3 loop reads CASSQDITGSSPLHF. The CDR3 DNA sequence: TGTGCCAGCAGCCAAGATATAACAGGGTCCTCTCCCCTCCACTTT.

This clonotype was counted at least ten times. The genes are TRBV7-2 and TRBJ1-3, with D perhaps TRBD1 (5 bases). The CDR3 has 19 amino acids. Germline CDR1 is SGHTA and CDR2 is FQGNSA. V was clipped by 4 bases and J by 4 bases, with 26 bases between them. The chain's CDR3 is CASSSRPTAPGVWGNTIYF. Here the CDR3 DNA reads TGTGCCAGCAGCTCCCGCCCGACAGCCCCAGGCGTGTGGGGAAACACCATATATTTT.

The chain carries TRBV5-6 and TRBJ2-7, with TRBD2 matching over 9 bases. Germline V gene sequence: CDR1 SGHDT, CDR2 YYEEEE. V was pared by 1 base and J by 2 bases, with 7 bases of the junction left unmatched. The CDR3 is 16 residues long. The CDR3 loop is CASSLKSSGVPYEQYF. The CDR3 DNA reads TGTGCCAGCAGCTTGAAGTCTAGCGGGGTGCCCTACGAGCAGTACTTC.

This chain connects TRBV20-1 to TRBJ2-3; a possible D gene is TRBD2 (5 bases). CDR1 is DFQATT and CDR2 is SNEGSKA in the germline V gene (reference sequence). The ends were cut back, 7 bases at V and 3 bases at J, with 14 bases in the middle. CDR3 size: 13 residues. In DNA, the CDR3 is TGCAGTGGTCAGGACTCGTCAACAGATACGCAGTATTTT. Its protein product is CSGQDSSTDTQYF.

This clonotype occurred a few times. This chain uses TRBV11-3 with TRBJ1-1; D remains unclear. This CDR3 has 14 residues. Germline loops: CDR1 SGHNT, CDR2 YENEEA. The V end was cut by 2 bases, the J end by 1 base, with 8 bases between. CDR3 DNA: TGTGCCAGCAGCTTACCCGACTGGAACACTGAAGCTTTCTTT. Its protein product is CASSLPDWNTEAFF. The whole variable domain, remainder taken from reference TRBV11-3 and TRBJ1-1, is EAGVVQSPRYKIIEKKQPVAFWCNPISGHNTLYWYLQNLGQGPELLIRYENEEAVDDSQLPKDRFSAERLKGVDSTLKIQPAELGDSAVYLCASSLPDWNTEAFFGQGTRLTVV.